The source of this TCR beta chain is a study of shared clonotypes between healthy human individuals (dated by TCRdb to between 2020 and 2021). Broadly, across the study: A few men and a couple of women, aged 18 to 49 years, made up the cohort. Each donor's leukapheresis produced roughly between roughly 0.94 and 9.5 billion PBMCs. Per donor, three plates each were used for CD4 naive and CD4 memory, two for CD8 naive, and one for CD8 memory. To increase sequencing depth and limit assay-specific biases, different laboratories used diverse techniques to prepare libraries and sequence TCR repertoires. To estimate repertoire size and how much clonotypes are shared between individuals, the study performed deep sequencing of blood TCR repertoires from about five healthy adults. Study-level results and caveats: Roughly 5% of naive CD4, 3.5% of naive CD8, 2.3% of memory CD4, and about 0.4% of memory CD8 clonotypes were shared across several donors. Clonotypes shared by all four sorted-subset donors showed higher generation probabilities than non-shared clonotypes. Larger estimated clonotype richness was generally found for naive subsets than for memory subsets. Sampling was restricted to blood, and TCR repertoires in tissues likely differ from the TCR repertoires found in blood. Rarefaction of sorted-subset datasets indicated incomplete sequencing despite the large sequencing depth. Because the study included a small number of donors, the genetic and exposure-history diversity represented was limited. Pairwise subsampling led to the expectation that sequencing depth would affect the degree of clonotype sharing among donors.

Of note for this clone: The antigen it binds to is not known. The input lacks base qualities; no much larger clone sits a single base away.

The donors were healthy, HIV-negative adults with no recently reported acute infections or vaccinations. All donors were Caucasian adults living in Nashville, Tennessee, USA. CD4+ T cells were enriched by magnetic negative selection; naive cells were then positively selected on CD45RA, and the negative fraction formed the memory subset. Blood was obtained by leukapheresis, after which PBMCs were separated by Ficoll-Histopaque density gradient centrifugation and cryopreserved in liquid nitrogen vapor phase. Analytical flow cytometry was used to check the purity and quantity of each magnetically sorted T cell population. Each sorted fraction had its genomic DNA isolated and then quantified by UV absorbance on a Nanodrop 2000c. Using the deep immunoSEQ assay, TCR CDR3 regions were amplified from genomic DNA by multiplex PCR. Extracted genomic DNA from each cell subset was spread evenly across all wells of several immunoSEQ 96-well plates, with each plate serving as a replicate. Each replicate PCR for sorted subsets received roughly 0.2 ug genomic DNA, equal to around 32,000 T cell genomes. The purified libraries were quantified using a Qubit 3.0 fluorometer, sized with a Bioanalyzer 2100, and then quantified again using the KAPA Library Quantification kit. Each immunoSEQ 96-well plate was sequenced on its own single-read 150-cycle Illumina NextSeq 550 flow cell. The published analysis was carried out like this. Because the immunoSEQ output included only junctional sequences and no quality scores, the filtering could not be the same as the filtering used for full-length reads. To assign V/J genes and CDR3, sequences were annotated against IMGT germline references using PyIR, a Python wrapper for IgBLAST v1.9. Reads with weak V/J assignments (E-value above 1e-6), missing CDR3, stop codons, out-of-frame junctions, or ambiguous translated residues were removed. V3J clonotypes were defined as sequences sharing an identical inferred V gene, J gene, and CDR3 amino acid sequence. The percentage overlap between two repertoires was calculated by dividing the number of shared unique clonotypes by the size of the smaller repertoire. Three approaches were used to assess repertoire richness: RTK rarefaction, the Chao1 estimator, and Recon v2.1 estimates of unobserved clonotypes. For all TCRbeta clonotypes obtained by the gDNA method from a handful of donors, generation probabilities were computed with OLGA. The clones in this table, taken by TCRdb from immuneACCESS, are in-frame only. Not every clone is retained; where verified, under half of the shortfall comes from an unresolved V gene, and the cause of the rest is unknown. The V and J calls and clone size were taken over from that table, and D and trimming were inferred from the DNA. The sample records some 2 million clones, 85% to 95% of which are singletons. Together, the top ten hold 0.1% to 0.15% of the sample.

The cysteine opens and the phenylalanine closes a CDR3 of 11 amino acids. The sequence is cut down to CDR3 DNA, 33 bases in frame from base 1. The germline V gene yields SGHTA for CDR1 and FQGNSA for CDR2. At the junction V is shortened by 5 bases and J by 6 bases, with 7 bases in between. Sequencing input: naive CD4+ T cells sorted from blood. This specimen's cell subset or site label, interpreted: CD45RA+ positively selected. The chain links TRBV7-2 with TRBJ1-1; possibly the D gene is TRBD1, per 5 matching bases. The clonotype comes from a man aged 18 to 30 in good health. CDR3 loop: CASSGGAEAFF. The DNA sequence is as follows: TGTGCCAGCAGCGGAGGGGCTGAAGCTTTCTTT.